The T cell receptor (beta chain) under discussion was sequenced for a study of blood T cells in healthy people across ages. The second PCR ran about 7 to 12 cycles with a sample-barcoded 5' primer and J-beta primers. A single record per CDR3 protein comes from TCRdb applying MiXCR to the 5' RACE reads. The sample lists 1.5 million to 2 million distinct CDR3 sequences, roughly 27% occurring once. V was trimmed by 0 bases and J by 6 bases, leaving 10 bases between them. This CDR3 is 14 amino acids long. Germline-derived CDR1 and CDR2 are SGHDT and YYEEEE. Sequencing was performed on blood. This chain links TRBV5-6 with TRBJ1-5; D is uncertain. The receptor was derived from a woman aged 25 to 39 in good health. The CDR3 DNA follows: TGTGCCAGCAGCTTGGCCGGACCCGGTCAGCCCCAGCATTTT. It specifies CASSLAGPGQPQHF.